These 32 T cell receptor beta chains were all obtained from the same sample, sequenced in a study of T cells after yellow fever vaccination. Using its own MiXCR run on the 5' RACE reads, TCRdb lists one record per CDR3 protein. The sample includes more than 65,000 distinct CDR3 sequences, about 14% seen only once; the top ten take about 26%. The input for sequencing was CD8+ T cells not binding an NS4B(214-222) dextramer, sorted from PBMCs, taken more than 20 days after the first yellow fever vaccination. The receptors come from a man between 18 and 35 years old who received the YFV17D yellow fever vaccine.

This clonotype was found a few times. The V call is TRBV18, the J call TRBJ2-1; unclear D gene. CDR1 and CDR2 from the germline V gene are KGHSH and LQKENI. This CDR3 contains 13 residues. V was pared by 3 bases and J by 2 bases, with 5 bases between. CDR3 coding DNA: TGTGCCAGCTCACCGGGCGCCTACAATGAGCAGTTCTTC. Translated: CASSPGAYNEQFF. Full variable domain (rest looked up from reference TRBV18 and TRBJ2-1): NAGVMQNPRHLVRRRGQEARLRCSPMKGHSHVYWYRQLPEEGLKFMVYLQKENIIDESGMPKERFSAEFPKEGPSILRIQQVVRGDSAAYFCASSPGAYNEQFFGPGTRLTVL.

The rearrangement uses TRBV7-9 and TRBJ2-5; 9 nucleotides agree with TRBD1. In germline, CDR1 is SEHNR, CDR2 FQNEAQ (reference sequence). V lost 5 bases to trimming and J lost 3 bases; unmatched junction nucleotides: 7. The CDR3 totals 15 residues. In DNA, the CDR3 is TGTGCCAGCAGCCCCTCACAGGGGGCGGAAGAGACCCAGTACTTC. It encodes CASSPSQGAEETQYF.

The table lists this clonotype with a few counts. The CDR3 sequence is CASSPGQGAGANVLTF. CDR3 nucleotide sequence: TGTGCCAGCAGCCCGGGACAGGGGGCTGGGGCCAACGTCCTGACTTTC. The chain combines TRBV4-2 with TRBJ2-6; TRBD1 matches at 11 bases. This CDR3 is 16 amino acids long. V shed 4 bases, J shed 2 bases, and the junction held 1 base outside the gene matches. CDR1 LGHNA and CDR2 YNFKEQ come from the germline V gene.

The rearrangement uses TRBV29-1 and TRBJ2-1; the D gene could be TRBD1 or TRBD2 (6 bases each). The CDR3 has 15 residues. The germline CDR1 and CDR2 sequences are SQVTM and ANQGSEA. The V and J ends lost 0 bases and 3 bases respectively, with 12 bases between them. The CDR3 region has the DNA TGCAGCGTTGAAGACCCGGGGGCCCGCTACAATGAGCAGTTCTTC. Its protein product is CSVEDPGARYNEQFF.

This chain joins TRBV7-8 and TRBJ2-2; D ambiguous. With 2 bases removed from V and 1 base from J, the gap between germline ends came to 8 bases. CDR3 length equals 15 residues. Germline CDR1 SGHVS, CDR2 FQNEAQ. CDR3 DNA sequence: TGTGCCAGCAGCTTAAATCCAGGGAACACCGGGGAGCTGTTTTTT. Amino acids: CASSLNPGNTGELFF. Drawing the rest from reference TRBV7-8 and TRBJ2-2, the complete variable domain is GAGVSQSPRYKVAKRGQDVALRCDPISGHVSLFWYQQALGQGPEFLTYFQNEAQLDKSGLPSDRFFAERPEGSVSTLKIQRTQQEDSAVYLCASSLNPGNTGELFFGEGSRLTVL.

The chain carries TRBV7-9 and TRBJ1-1; TRBD1 is a possible D gene (5 bases). This CDR3 region has 13 residues. V was pared by 7 bases and J by 5 bases, with 14 bases between. CDR1 SEHNR and CDR2 FQNEAQ come from the germline V gene (reference sequence). Here the CDR3 DNA reads TGTGCCAGCAACCCTACGGGGGGGACTGAAGCTTTCTTT. Encoded protein: CASNPTGGTEAFF.

This clonotype has a handful of counts. The chain uses TRBV6-1 and TRBJ2-1; 7 bases agree with TRBD2. The CDR3 length is 15 residues. Losses at the gene ends were 5 bases for V and 5 bases for J; bases not matched to a gene: 9. Per the germline V gene, CDR1 is MNHNS and CDR2 is SASEGT. This chain's CDR3 is CASSPAGGGHNEQFF. CDR3 nucleotide sequence: TGTGCCAGCAGTCCCGCCGGCGGGGGTCACAATGAGCAGTTCTTC.

This clonotype was picked up a small number of times. This chain uses TRBV12-3 or TRBV12-4 with TRBJ1-3, with D possibly TRBD1 on 5 matching bases. The CDR3 covers 14 residues. V was trimmed by 8 bases and J by 2 bases, leaving 13 bases between them. The CDR3 here is CASSPAGAGNTIYF. DNA of the CDR3: TGTGCCAGCTCACCGGCGGGGGCTGGAAACACCATATATTTT.

The J gene is TRBJ2-1, the V gene TRBV12-3 or TRBV12-4; TRBD2 matches 7 bases. The CDR3 length is 14 residues. V was clipped by 4 bases and J by 7 bases; unmatched bases: 7. The CDR3 sequence is CASSSGLGLNEQFF. CDR3 coding DNA: TGTGCCAGCAGTTCCGGACTAGGTTTAAATGAGCAGTTCTTC.

This clonotype was seen at least ten times. The V gene is TRBV10-3, the J gene TRBJ2-3; 15 bases are a match to TRBD2. The CDR3 is 16 residues long. The germline V gene encodes CDR1 ENHRY and CDR2 SYGVKD. V gave up 10 bases and J gave up 4 bases; unmatched junction bases: 9. This CDR3 is CATRTSGGAVADTQYF. For the CDR3, the DNA is TGTGCCACGAGGACTAGCGGGGGGGCCGTGGCAGATACGCAGTATTTT.

This clonotype was detected a few times. The chain has TRBV5-8 and TRBJ2-7; D might be TRBD1 (6 bases). The germline CDR1 and CDR2 sequences are SGHTS and YDEGEE. V lost 1 base and J lost 5, with 13 bases in between. The CDR3 runs to 14 residues. CDR3 coding DNA: TGTGCCAGCAGCTTGCCTTCGGACAGTAACGAGCAGTACTTC. Translating it yields CASSLPSDSNEQYF.

This clonotype was recorded a few times. This chain links TRBV5-6 with TRBJ2-7; no clear D gene. This CDR3 region has 12 residues. CDR1 is SGHDT, CDR2 YYEEEE, per germline. Trimming removed 1 base from V and 1 base from J, with 3 bases in between. CDR3 residues: CASSLNSYEQYV. CDR3 DNA: TGTGCCAGCAGCTTGAATTCCTACGAGCAGTACGTC.

This clonotype came up once. At one of its ends the junction is not consistent with the germline gene, which may arise from a read error. The CDR3 coding sequence is TGCTGTGCTACCGGGACAGGGATATCTGGGGCCAACGTCCTGACTTTC. It specifies CCATGTGISGANVLTF. V gene TRBV20-1 combines with J gene TRBJ2-6, with 9 bases lining up with TRBD1. Germline values: CDR1 DFQATT, CDR2 SNEGSKA (reference sequence). This CDR3 has 16 amino acids.

This clonotype was counted only a few times. The rearrangement joins TRBV28 to TRBJ2-3; D perhaps matches TRBD2 (5 bases). Trimming took off 6 bases at V and 4 bases at J, with 17 bases between the two ends. The CDR3 has 15 amino acids. Germline assignment: CDR1 MDHEN and CDR2 SYDVKM. The CDR3 reads CASRPSHHGADTQYF. CDR3 in DNA: TGTGCCAGCAGGCCTAGCCACCATGGGGCAGATACGCAGTATTTT.

The gene calls are TRBV7-9 and TRBJ2-1, with D unclear. The length of the CDR3 is 17 residues. The germline V and J ends were trimmed by 5 bases and 0 bases, with 17 bases remaining between them. CDR1 and CDR2 from the germline V gene are SEHNR and FQNEAQ (reference sequence). This CDR3 is CASSRSYLGGSYNEQFF. The DNA for the CDR3 is TGTGCCAGCAGCCGATCGTATTTAGGTGGCTCCTACAATGAGCAGTTCTTC.

The gene calls are TRBV7-2 and TRBJ2-3, with D possibly being TRBD1 or TRBD2 (5 bases each). The CDR3 is 17 amino acids. The V end lost 0 bases, the J end lost 4 bases, and 17 bases lay between the germline ends. CDR1 is SGHTA, CDR2 FQGNSA, per germline. CDR3 in DNA: TGTGCCAGCAGCTTAGCGCCGACGACTGAGGGGTCAGATACGCAGTATTTT. This gives the protein CASSLAPTTEGSDTQYF.

This clonotype turned up a few times. This chain joins TRBV29-1 and TRBJ2-3; D not certain. Germline-derived CDR1 and CDR2 are SQVTM and ANQGSEA. V was clipped by 4 bases and J by 1 base, with 9 bases between them. The CDR3 is 13 amino acids. The CDR3 reads CSVVGRRTDTQYF. CDR3 nucleotide sequence: TGCAGCGTTGTAGGCAGACGCACAGATACGCAGTATTTT.

This clonotype appeared a few times. This chain uses TRBV9 with TRBJ2-1, with 7 bases aligning to TRBD1. Germline V CDR1 and CDR2: SGDLS, YYNGEE. CDR3 length equals 15 residues. Trimming at V came to 3 bases and at J to 8 bases, leaving 11 bases not matched to a gene. The CDR3 DNA reads as TGTGCCAGCAGCGAGGGGAAGGGGGCATATGATGAGCAGTTCTTC. It yields the protein CASSEGKGAYDEQFF. Combining the CDR3 with reference TRBV9 and TRBJ2-1 gives the whole variable domain DSGVTQTPKHLITATGQRVTLRCSPRSGDLSVYWYQQSLDQGLQFLIQYYNGEERAKGNILERFSAQQFPDLHSELNLSSLELGDSALYFCASSEGKGAYDEQFFGPGTRLTVL.

This sequence joins TRBV4-1 and TRBJ2-1, with no clear D. Trimming took 5 bases from V and 2 from J, leaving 16 bases between them. Germline loops: CDR1 MGHRA, CDR2 YSYEKL. This CDR3 comprises 16 residues. CDR3 protein: CASSFFSGLTYNEQFF. The DNA of the CDR3 is TGCGCCAGCAGCTTTTTTAGTGGCCTAACCTACAATGAGCAGTTCTTC.

This chain connects TRBV12-3 or TRBV12-4 to TRBJ1-2; possible D gene TRBD1, 5 bases. The CDR3 loop spans 17 amino acids. V gave up 7 bases and J gave up 6 bases, with 27 bases separating them. CDR3 sequence (DNA): TGTGCCAGCACCTCGGGGGGATACGGGTTCTTCAACCATGGCTACACCTTC. Translated, it gives CASTSGGYGFFNHGYTF.

This clonotype was found a few times. The chain joins TRBV6-1 to TRBJ1-5, with D unresolved. Germline lookup yields CDR1 MNHNS and CDR2 SASEGT. With 8 bases removed from V and 7 bases from J, the gap between germline ends came to 15 bases. The CDR3 runs 13 residues. Written as DNA, the CDR3 is TGTGCCAGCGTCCCCCCCCTCGGGCAGCCCCAGCATTTT. Its protein is CASVPPLGQPQHF.

J is TRBJ2-7 and V is TRBV15; no reliable D call. Trimming removed 5 bases from V and 2 bases from J, with 10 bases in between. The CDR3 is 13 amino acids. Germline V gene lookup returns CDR1 LNHNV and CDR2 YYDKDF (reference sequence). CDR3 amino acids: CATSEGLTYEQYF. CDR3 in DNA: TGTGCCACCAGCGAAGGCCTCACCTACGAGCAGTACTTC.

This clonotype was detected only a few times. The genes are TRBV15 and TRBJ2-2; 8 nucleotides match TRBD2. The trim removed 5 bases at V and 4 bases at J, leaving 12 bases unmatched. From germline, CDR1 is LNHNV and CDR2 YYDKDF (reference sequence). This CDR3 spans 17 amino acids. CDR3 loop: CATSGTGGQAITGELFF. The DNA for the CDR3 is TGTGCCACCAGCGGGACGGGGGGGCAGGCGATCACCGGGGAGCTGTTTTTT.

This clonotype was picked up a small number of times. This chain joins TRBV11-2 and TRBJ2-6; 9 nucleotides align to TRBD2. Germline CDR1 reads SGHAT; CDR2 reads FQNNGV. Unmatched junction bases numbered 12, after V lost 9 bases and J lost 0 bases. The CDR3 contains 18 residues. Written as DNA, the CDR3 is TGTGCCAGTGAAACAGAGCGGGGGGCCCGCTCTGGGGCCAACGTCCTGACTTTC. This codes for CASETERGARSGANVLTF.

This clonotype was recorded a few times. The CDR3 region is CASSSTRQDSPRGYTF. Here the CDR3 DNA reads TGTGCCAGCAGCTCCACACGGCAGGACTCCCCTAGGGGCTACACCTTC. The V gene is TRBV7-9, the J gene TRBJ1-2, with unresolved D. The CDR3 sequence is 16 residues long. Germline-derived CDR1 and CDR2 are SEHNR and FQNEAQ (reference sequence). V was clipped by 4 bases and J by 8 bases, with 23 bases between them.

This chain links TRBV3-1 with TRBJ2-3; a weak D match, TRBD2 (7 bases). The CDR3 is 15 residues long. CDR1 is LGHDT and CDR2 is YNNKEL in the germline V gene (reference sequence). V was trimmed by 1 base and J by 6 bases, leaving 14 bases between them. The CDR3 DNA sequence: TGTGCCAGCAGCCAAGTGGCGGGGGCACCCGATACGCAGTATTTT. The encoded protein is CASSQVAGAPDTQYF.

This clonotype appeared a few times. The chain uses TRBV6-2 or TRBV6-3 and TRBJ2-1, with D possibly matching TRBD1 (5 bases). Trimming took off 6 bases at V and 12 bases at J, with 15 bases between the two ends. This CDR3 contains 12 residues. Per the germline V gene, CDR1 is MNHEY and CDR2 is SVGEGT. This chain's CDR3 is CASRYTGARQFF. DNA of the CDR3: TGTGCCAGCAGATACACTGGGGCGAGGCAGTTCTTC.

This sequence joins TRBV2 and TRBJ2-7; no clear D gene. From germline, CDR1 is SNHLY and CDR2 FYNNEI. The germline V and J ends were trimmed by 0 bases and 4 bases, with 10 bases remaining between them. The CDR3 runs to 14 residues. CDR3 sequence: CASSEAPGRYEQYV. The CDR3 DNA is TGTGCCAGCAGTGAAGCGCCGGGCAGGTACGAGCAGTACGTC.

This chain links TRBV6-5 with TRBJ1-1; TRBD1 agrees at 8 bases. Looked up from germline, CDR1 is MNHEY and CDR2 is SVGAGI. The V gene end was trimmed by 3 bases and the J gene end by 5 bases; junction bases not matched to a gene: 2. There are 13 residues in the CDR3. CDR3 DNA sequence: TGTGCCAGCAGTTATGGGACAGGTACTGAAGCTTTCTTT. Encoded protein: CASSYGTGTEAFF.

The rearrangement uses TRBV29-1 and TRBJ2-7, with TRBD1 as a possible D gene (6 bases). CDR1 is SQVTM and CDR2 is ANQGSEA in the germline V gene. The CDR3 is made up of 14 amino acids. Between the trimmed V and J ends, which lost 7 bases and 6 bases, there was a span of 22 bases. CDR3 sequence (DNA): TGCAGCGCCCGCCGCCTACGCCAGGGGATCGAGCAGTACGTC. As protein: CSARRLRQGIEQYV.

Ten or more counts support this clonotype. The chain joins TRBV4-2 to TRBJ2-7, with 7 bases fitting TRBD2. J gave up 2 bases and V 4 bases, and 8 bases lay outside the gene matches. Germline V gene lookup returns CDR1 LGHNA and CDR2 YNFKEQ. The CDR3 spans 15 residues. The CDR3 region has the DNA TGTGCCAGCAGCCCAGAGCGGGGCACCACCTACGAGCAGTACTTC. Residues: CASSPERGTTYEQYF.

This clonotype has only a few counts. This chain joins TRBV5-6 and TRBJ2-7; 8 bases map to TRBD2. Germline CDR1 and CDR2: SGHDT and YYEEEE. There are 14 residues in the CDR3. J gave up 3 bases and V 6 bases, and 8 bases lay outside the gene matches. The CDR3 region is CASTSREGYYEQYV. The CDR3 DNA follows: TGTGCCAGCACCTCTCGGGAGGGTTACTACGAGCAGTACGTC.